This T cell receptor beta chain was sequenced during a study of Tregs in tolerant kidney transplant recipients. This table comes from immunoSEQ multiplex PCR, and its TCRdb copy is limited to in-frame clones, with some not included. The sample records 62,000 or so clones, more than 95% being singletons. Notes on the study in general: Expanding Tregs on activated donor B cells appeared to best identify donor-specific TCRbeta clones.

With regard to this clone: Its antigen is not known.

The TCR was taken from a human donor who received a combined kidney and bone marrow transplant. The source was Tregs from blood, collected before the transplant.

CDR3 DNA sequence: TGTGCCAGCAGCTCATGGACTAGCAAGGAGACCCAGTACTTC. Translating it yields CASSSWTSKETQYF. V and J are TRBV7-9 and TRBJ2-5, with TRBD2 matching 8 bases. The CDR3 is 14 residues long. Germline V gene sequence: CDR1 SEHNR, CDR2 FQNEAQ (reference sequence). With 4 bases clipped from V and 5 bases from J, the junction kept 6 bases outside the gene matches.